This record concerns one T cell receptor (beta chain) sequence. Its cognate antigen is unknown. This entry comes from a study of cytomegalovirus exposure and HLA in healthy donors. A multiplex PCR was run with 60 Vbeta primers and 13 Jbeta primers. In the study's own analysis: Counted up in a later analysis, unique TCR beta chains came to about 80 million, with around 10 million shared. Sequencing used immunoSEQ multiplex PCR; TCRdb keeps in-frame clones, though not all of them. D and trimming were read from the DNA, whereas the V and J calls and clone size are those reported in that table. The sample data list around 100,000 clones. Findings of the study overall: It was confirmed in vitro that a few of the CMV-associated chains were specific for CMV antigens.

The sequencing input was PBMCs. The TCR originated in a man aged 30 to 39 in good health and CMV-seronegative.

The CDR3 DNA reads as TGTGCCAGCAGCCCATGGAGAGGGGCGGACAGAGGCGGCACTGAAGCTTTCTTT. This encodes CASSPWRGADRGGTEAFF. The chain couples TRBV16 to TRBJ1-1, with a weak D call TRBD1 (6 bases). The CDR3 length is 18 residues. Looked up from germline, CDR1 is KGHSY and CDR2 is FQNENV. V gave up 4 bases and J gave up 4 bases, with 25 bases separating them.